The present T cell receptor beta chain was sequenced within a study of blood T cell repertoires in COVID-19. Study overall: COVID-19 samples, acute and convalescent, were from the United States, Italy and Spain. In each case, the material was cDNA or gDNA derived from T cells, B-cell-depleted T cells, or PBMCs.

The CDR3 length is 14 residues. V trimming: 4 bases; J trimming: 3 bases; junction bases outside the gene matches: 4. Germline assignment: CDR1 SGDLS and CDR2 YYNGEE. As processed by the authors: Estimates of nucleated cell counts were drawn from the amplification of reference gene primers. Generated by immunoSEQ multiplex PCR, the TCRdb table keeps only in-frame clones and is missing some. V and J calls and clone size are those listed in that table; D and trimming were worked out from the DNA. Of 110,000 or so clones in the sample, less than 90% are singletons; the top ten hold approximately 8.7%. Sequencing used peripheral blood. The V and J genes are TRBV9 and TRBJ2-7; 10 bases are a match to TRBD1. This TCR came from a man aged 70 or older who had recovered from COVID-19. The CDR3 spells CASSLRDRGYEQYF. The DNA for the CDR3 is TGTGCCAGCAGCCTCCGGGACAGGGGCTACGAGCAGTACTTC.